This TCR beta chain was captured in a study of blood T cell repertoires in COVID-19. Turning to the study itself: The United States, Italy and Spain were the sources of the acute and convalescent COVID-19 samples. T cells, B-cell-depleted T cells, or PBMCs supplied cDNA or gDNA.

Trimming removed 5 bases at V and 0 bases at J, with 11 bases between. The CDR3 runs to 14 residues. From germline, CDR1 is SGHTA and CDR2 FQGNSA. The Seattle site enrolled patients during active infection and followed them longitudinally. Authors' data handling: Nucleated cell number was recorded as an estimate derived from reference gene primer amplification. TCRdb's table, derived via immunoSEQ multiplex PCR, lists solely in-frame clones and lacks some. V, J and clone size derive from that table, while D and trimming were established from the DNA sequence. The sample carries 240,000 or so clones, roughly 76% recorded once.

The sequence was obtained from a woman older than 75 with COVID-19, enrolled during active disease. Input material: peripheral blood. This rearrangement joins TRBV7-2 to TRBJ2-7; a possible D gene is TRBD2 (6 bases). The CDR3 DNA is TGTGCCAGCAGCACTAGCCCTAGCTCCTACGAGCAGTACTTC. Its protein is CASSTSPSSYEQYF.